Presented here are 27 T cell receptor beta chains from one specimen sequenced in a study of blood T cell repertoires in COVID-19. TCRdb keeps only in-frame clones here, not all; method: immunoSEQ multiplex PCR. The repertoire holds about 200,000 clones, with approximately 84% as singletons. Sequenced: peripheral blood. Receptor source: a human donor with acute or convalescent COVID-19. The donor label of this sample is uncertain.

The chain combines TRBV10-2 with TRBJ2-1; D is possibly TRBD2 (5 bases). Germline-derived CDR1 and CDR2 are WSHSY and SAAADI. V shed 3 bases and J shed 3 bases, with 9 bases lying between them. The CDR3 is 14 residues long. This CDR3 reads CASSEIGSYNEQFF. The CDR3 DNA reads TGCGCCAGCAGTGAAATAGGGAGCTACAATGAGCAGTTCTTC.

This chain connects TRBV7-3 to TRBJ2-1, with TRBD2 matching 10 bases. The V gene's germline CDR1 is SGHTA and CDR2 FQGTGA. V shed 3 bases, J shed 9 bases, and the junction held 11 bases outside the gene matches. This CDR3 comprises 16 residues. The CDR3: CASSLPGLAEGGEQFF. DNA of the CDR3: TGTGCCAGCAGCTTGCCCGGACTAGCGGAGGGGGGTGAGCAGTTCTTC.

This rearrangement joins TRBV30 to TRBJ1-3; D perhaps matches TRBD1 (6 bases). Trimming stripped 1 base from V and 4 bases from J, with 11 bases between. The CDR3 consists of 14 residues. Germline V gene sequence: CDR1 GTSNPN, CDR2 SVGIG (reference sequence). This CDR3 is CAWSAGARGNTIYF. The DNA for the CDR3 is TGTGCCTGGAGTGCAGGGGCGCGAGGAAACACCATATATTTT.

The gene calls are TRBV3-1 (or the pseudogene TRBV3-2) and TRBJ2-1; D is possibly TRBD2 (5 bases). This CDR3 contains 13 residues. V was cut by 5 bases and J by 7 bases, with 12 bases left in between. Germline V lookup: CDR1 LGHDT, CDR2 YNNKEL (reference sequence). This CDR3 reads CASSSRGYNEQFF. The CDR3 DNA reads TGTGCCAGCAGCTCTCGCGGGTATAATGAGCAGTTCTTC.

This chain joins TRBV27 and TRBJ2-2; TRBD1 matches at 8 bases. This CDR3 spans 14 amino acids. Germline V gene data show CDR1 as MNHEY and CDR2 as SMNVEV (reference sequence). J was trimmed by 4 bases and V by 6 bases; bases with no gene match: 4. The CDR3 DNA follows: TGTGCCAGCAGATTACAGGGGGGCACCGGGGAGCTGTTTTTT. This sequence encodes CASRLQGGTGELFF.

The rearrangement links TRBV29-1 to TRBJ2-5, with 7 bases identical to TRBD2. The CDR3 has 13 residues. Per germline, CDR1 SQVTM and CDR2 ANQGSEA. V shed 6 bases and J 5 bases; nucleotides not matched to a gene: 9. The CDR3 DNA reads as TGCAGCGTCCATCGTGGGGGAGGGGAGACCCAGTACTTC. Amino acids: CSVHRGGGETQYF. Together with reference TRBV29-1 and TRBJ2-5, the CDR3 gives the full variable domain: SAVISQKPSRDICQRGTSLTIQCQVDSQVTMMFWYRQQPGQSLTLIATANQGSEATYESGFVIDKFPISRPNLTFSTLTVSNMSPEDSSIYLCSVHRGGGETQYFGPGTRLLVL.

The sample holds one count of this clone. The CDR3 DNA reads as TGTGCCACCAGCAGAGAGAGGGAAAAATGGGGGGATCCCTACAATGAGCAGTTCTTC. This codes for CATSREREKWGDPYNEQFF. The rearrangement links TRBV15 to TRBJ2-1, with D tentatively TRBD2 (6 bases). The V end lost 0 bases, the J end lost 2 bases, and 20 bases lay between the germline ends. The V gene's germline CDR1 is LNHNV and CDR2 YYDKDF (reference sequence). CDR3 size: 19 residues. Full variable domain (outside the CDR3, taken from reference TRBV15 and TRBJ2-1): DAMVIQNPRYQVTQFGKPVTLSCSQTLNHNVMYWYQQKSSQAPKLLFHYYDKDFNNEADTPDNFQSRRPNTSFCFLDIRSPGLGDTAMYLCATSREREKWGDPYNEQFFGPGTRLTVL.

J is TRBJ2-7 and V is TRBV5-4, with D perhaps TRBD2 (5 bases). In germline, CDR1 is SGHNT, CDR2 YYREEE (reference sequence). The CDR3 totals 15 residues. The V gene lost 1 base and the J gene lost 5 bases, with 16 bases spanning the gap. The CDR3 DNA sequence: TGTGCCAGCAGCTTGACTAGTTCAACCCACAACGAGCAGTACTTC. It is translated as CASSLTSSTHNEQYF.

This clone was recorded only once. This chain joins TRBV28 and TRBJ2-3; TRBD1 matches 8 bases. V dropped 3 bases and J dropped 3; count of bases not matched to a gene: 8. The CDR3 contains 16 residues. CDR1 and CDR2 from the germline V gene are MDHEN and SYDVKM. The CDR3 loop is CASSFQGASGTDTQYF. CDR3 coding DNA: TGTGCCAGCAGTTTCCAGGGGGCAAGCGGAACAGATACGCAGTATTTT.

V is TRBV29-1 and J is TRBJ2-3; the match to TRBD1 covers 10 bases. Germline V gene data show CDR1 as SQVTM and CDR2 as ANQGSEA. This CDR3 is built from 16 residues. V gave up 6 bases and J gave up 0 bases; unmatched junction bases: 9. The CDR3 coding sequence is TGCAGCGTCGTCGACAGGGGGCTTCCTAGCACAGATACGCAGTATTTT. Translating gives CSVVDRGLPSTDTQYF.

V and J are TRBV7-9 and TRBJ2-5; no clear D gene. The CDR3 extends over 12 amino acids. The V gene's germline CDR1 is SEHNR and CDR2 FQNEAQ (reference sequence). Deletions cut 7 bases from V and 7 bases from J, with 13 bases between. CDR3 DNA sequence: TGTGCCAGCACCCCCCCCGGTGGGACCCAGTACTTC. Translating it yields CASTPPGGTQYF.

This chain uses TRBV28 with TRBJ2-6, with D hard to call. The ends were cut back, 2 bases at V and 4 bases at J, with 15 bases in the middle. CDR3 length equals 17 residues. Germline CDR1 reads MDHEN; CDR2 reads SYDVKM. CDR3 bases: TGTGCCAGCAGTTTACCAGGCGCCTCTGGCGGGGCCAACGTCCTGACTTTC. Its protein is CASSLPGASGGANVLTF.

The chain couples TRBV3-1 (or the pseudogene TRBV3-2) to TRBJ2-1; a possible D gene is TRBD2 (6 bases). From germline, CDR1 is LGHDT and CDR2 YNNKEL (reference sequence). V was pared by 4 bases and J by 8 bases, with 15 bases between. The CDR3 covers 14 residues. CDR3: CASSLGGRGDEQFF. The CDR3 bases are TGTGCCAGCAGCCTCGGGGGTAGGGGCGATGAGCAGTTCTTC.

This clone has a handful of counts. CDR3 DNA: TGTGCCAGCAGTCAGACAGGGGGCTACACCGGGGAGCTGTTTTTT. It codes for CASSQTGGYTGELFF. The V gene is TRBV6-5, the J gene TRBJ2-2; 10 nucleotides line up with TRBD1. The CDR3 totals 15 residues. The trim removed 5 bases at V and 3 bases at J, leaving 3 bases unmatched. Germline assignment: CDR1 MNHEY and CDR2 SVGAGI.

V usage is TRBV28 and J usage is TRBJ2-1, with TRBD2 as a possible D gene (7 bases). Trimming cost V 6 bases and J 9 bases, with 18 bases left between them. CDR1 MDHEN and CDR2 SYDVKM come from the germline V gene. The CDR3 is 14 residues long. The CDR3 nucleotides are TGTGCCAGCAGCACCACAGGGAGGGTACGTGAGCAGTTCTTC. This encodes CASSTTGRVREQFF.

V gene TRBV18 combines with J gene TRBJ1-4; D is undetermined. Trimming removed 5 bases from V and 0 bases from J, with 16 bases in between. Germline lookup yields CDR1 KGHSH and CDR2 LQKENI. This CDR3 has 17 amino acids. CDR3 sequence (DNA): TGTGCCAGCTCATCCCGTGGAGCAACAACAACTAATGAAAAACTGTTTTTT. It encodes CASSSRGATTTNEKLFF.

The chain links TRBV4-1 to TRBJ2-7; 15 bases fit TRBD2. The junction had 6 bases not matched to a gene; V was cut back by 4 bases and J by 5 bases. CDR3 length: 16 residues. Germline-derived CDR1 and CDR2 are MGHRA and YSYEKL. This CDR3 is CASSPRTSGRGNEQYF. As DNA, the CDR3 is TGCGCCAGCAGCCCCAGGACTAGCGGGAGGGGAAACGAGCAGTACTTC.

The chain links TRBV5-6 to TRBJ2-5; 8 bases are shared with TRBD2. CDR1 SGHDT and CDR2 YYEEEE come from the germline V gene. The CDR3 extends over 16 amino acids. Trimming cost V 2 bases and J 3 bases; bases outside gene matches: 9. The chain's CDR3 is CASSFATSAFKETQYF. The DNA for the CDR3 is TGTGCCAGCAGCTTCGCGACTAGCGCTTTCAAAGAGACCCAGTACTTC.

The chain couples TRBV11-3 to TRBJ2-7; possible D gene TRBD1, 6 bases. The germline V and J ends were trimmed by 5 bases and 1 base, with 9 bases remaining between them. This CDR3 spans 13 amino acids. Germline values: CDR1 SGHNT, CDR2 YENEEA. The CDR3 sequence: CASSGRGSYEQYF. CDR3 DNA: TGTGCCAGCAGCGGAAGGGGGTCCTACGAGCAGTACTTC.

This sequence joins TRBV29-1 and TRBJ1-2; D is ambiguous. Trimming took 4 bases from V and 7 from J, leaving 16 bases between them. CDR1 is SQVTM, CDR2 ANQGSEA, per germline. This CDR3 is built from 13 residues. CDR3 residues: CSVAQGGIGGYTF. The CDR3 coding sequence is TGCAGCGTTGCCCAAGGAGGGATTGGTGGCTACACCTTC.

The chain is built from TRBV4-2 and TRBJ2-2; D unclear. Germline CDR1 reads LGHNA; CDR2 reads YNFKEQ. V lost 0 bases to trimming and J lost 7 bases, with 9 bases between them. This CDR3 spans 14 amino acids. The CDR3 DNA follows: TGTGCCAGCAGCCAAGATCGAGAGCGCGGGGAGCTGTTTTTT. This codes for CASSQDRERGELFF.

V usage is TRBV10-3 and J usage is TRBJ2-7, with 7 nucleotides matching TRBD2. CDR3 length equals 15 residues. V shed 0 bases, J shed 2 bases, and the junction held 4 bases outside the gene matches. Germline lookup yields CDR1 ENHRY and CDR2 SYGVKD. As DNA, the CDR3 is TGTGCCATCAGTGAGTCCACTAGCGTAACCTACGAGCAGTACTTC. Protein sequence: CAISESTSVTYEQYF.

This sequence joins TRBV12-3 or TRBV12-4 and TRBJ1-5, with TRBD1 as a possible D gene (5 bases). The CDR3 is 12 residues long. Trimming stripped 7 bases from V and 3 bases from J, with 7 bases between. The CDR3 nucleotides read TGTGCCAGCAAGGACATCAATCAGCCCCAGCATTTT. This encodes CASKDINQPQHF.

The chain couples TRBV3-1 (or the pseudogene TRBV3-2) to TRBJ2-5; 11 bases agree with TRBD2. The germline gives CDR1 LGHDT, CDR2 YNNKEL (reference sequence). V trimming: 5 bases; J trimming: 5 bases; junction bases outside the gene matches: 1. There are 13 residues in the CDR3. The CDR3 sequence is CASSLAGGETQYF. Here the CDR3 DNA reads TGTGCCAGCAGCTTAGCGGGAGGGGAGACCCAGTACTTC.

The chain couples TRBV3-1 (or the pseudogene TRBV3-2) to TRBJ1-2, with 7 bases lining up with TRBD1. CDR1 and CDR2 from the germline V gene are LGHDT and YNNKEL (reference sequence). The ends lost 4 bases at V and 5 bases at J; junction bases unmatched: 10. The CDR3 covers 15 residues. The CDR3 protein is CASSLKGAPGYGYTF. The CDR3 bases are TGTGCCAGCAGCCTCAAGGGGGCCCCGGGATATGGCTACACCTTC.

V gene TRBV27 combines with J gene TRBJ1-6; D is perhaps TRBD1 (5 bases). Germline CDR1 reads MNHEY; CDR2 reads SMNVEV (reference sequence). With 3 bases removed from V and 9 bases from J, the gap between germline ends came to 12 bases. This CDR3 region has 14 residues. The CDR3 nucleotides are TGTGCCAGCAGTTTTGGCGGGAGGGGTTCACCCCTCCACTTT. It yields the protein CASSFGGRGSPLHF.

The V call is TRBV4-3, the J call TRBJ1-4; weak D call: TRBD1 (6 bases). The CDR3 runs 14 residues. In germline, CDR1 is LGHNA, CDR2 YSLEER. Trimming cost V 5 bases and J 7 bases, with 14 bases left between them. The CDR3 protein is CASSARGGIEKLFF. The CDR3 DNA follows: TGCGCCAGCAGCGCCCGCGGGGGCATTGAAAAACTGTTTTTT.